The entry below gives a single T cell receptor beta chain sequence along with its context. Its antigen is unidentified. Clones were read by immunoSEQ multiplex PCR, and TCRdb kept only the in-frame ones, dropping some. The sample has about 260,000 clones; around 85% are singletons. Per germline, CDR1 SGHNT and CDR2 YYREEE (reference sequence). This CDR3 contains 16 residues. After removal of 3 bases from V and 3 bases from J, the junction contained 5 bases not matched to a gene. Noted treatment: around 19 received Ad26.COV2.S at low or high dose, single or two shots; five or six received placebo; per-sample allocation not given. The samples were gathered on day 63 after the first injection of vaccine or placebo. This specimen belongs to a study of Ad26.COV2.S vaccination and SARS-CoV-2 variants. The wider study: Administration of Ad26.COV2.S was intramuscular, either once or twice 56 days apart.

The study, taken as a whole, reports: Breadth of non-spike TCRs did not differ between vaccinees and placebo recipients.

This sequence originates from a person between 18 and 59 years old who received the Ad26.COV2.S COVID-19 vaccine or a placebo. Sequencing used peripheral blood, obtained in a trial of Ad26.COV2.S vaccine versus placebo. V and J are TRBV5-4 and TRBJ2-2, with 10 bases aligning to TRBD1. In nucleotides, the CDR3 is TGTGCCAGCAGCTCGACGGGACAGGGGTACACCGGGGAGCTGTTTTTT. This sequence encodes CASSSTGQGYTGELFF.